This T cell receptor beta chain was sequenced in a study of identical twins. In this sample, this clonotype turned up many times. The antigen is not known. There are 12 residues in the CDR3. Germline V gene lookup returns CDR1 MNHEY and CDR2 SMNVEV (reference sequence). J was trimmed by 12 bases and V by 3 bases; bases with no gene match: 4. Template switching, a step in the protocol, added a universal primer site, and cDNA carried unique molecular identifiers. TCRdb re-derived calls from the 5' RACE reads in MiXCR, one entry per CDR3 protein. The table has about 100,000 distinct CDR3 sequences, around 5.5% seen once. Study results and caveats: Rather than following the same donors, the conclusions depended on cross-sectional statistical analysis. Models underpredicted monozygotic twin sharing of out-of-frame TCR alpha.

The sample comprised memory T cells sorted from blood. The chain combines TRBV27 with TRBJ2-1; 8 positions match TRBD2. The TCR sequence derives from a woman between 50 and 59 years old in good health. CDR3 in amino acids: CASSLASGPQFF. The DNA for the CDR3 is TGTGCCAGCAGTTTGGCTAGCGGGCCGCAGTTCTTC.